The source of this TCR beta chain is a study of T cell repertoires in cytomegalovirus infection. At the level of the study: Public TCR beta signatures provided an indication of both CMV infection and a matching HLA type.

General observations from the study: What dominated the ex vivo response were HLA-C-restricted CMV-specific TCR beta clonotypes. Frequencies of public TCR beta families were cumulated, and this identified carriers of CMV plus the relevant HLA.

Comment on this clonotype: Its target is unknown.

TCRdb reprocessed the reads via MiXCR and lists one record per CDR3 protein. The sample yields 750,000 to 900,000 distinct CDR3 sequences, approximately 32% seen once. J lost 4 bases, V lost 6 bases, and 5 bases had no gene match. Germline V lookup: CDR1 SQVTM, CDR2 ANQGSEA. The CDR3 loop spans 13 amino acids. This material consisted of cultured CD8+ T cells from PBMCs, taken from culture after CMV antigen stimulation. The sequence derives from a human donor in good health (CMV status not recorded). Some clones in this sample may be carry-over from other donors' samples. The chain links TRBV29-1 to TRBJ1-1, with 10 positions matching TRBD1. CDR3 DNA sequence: TGCAGCGTAACCGGGACAGGGGCCACTGAAGCTTTCTTT. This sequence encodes CSVTGTGATEAFF.